This TCR beta chain was recovered during a study of cytomegalovirus exposure and HLA in healthy donors. The overall study: Around 77 million unique TCRs from HLA-typed donors made up an early data release.

The CDR3 consists of 17 residues. Germline CDR1 reads LNHDA; CDR2 reads SQIVND (reference sequence). Trimming cost V 4 bases and J 4 bases; bases outside gene matches: 12. The PCR had 60 Vbeta and 13 Jbeta primers. TCRdb keeps only in-frame clones here, not all; method: immunoSEQ multiplex PCR. The top ten hold 3.8% of the sample, which has approximately 190,000 clones, about 84% seen once. To note about this clone: Antigen unknown.

Notes on the study in general: It was confirmed in vitro that three of the CMV-associated chains were specific for CMV antigens. Using a false discovery rate of 0.05, a later analysis showed that 16,951 TCR beta sequences were associated with HLA alleles.

The chain couples TRBV19 to TRBJ1-2; TRBD1 matches 10 bases. Sequenced input: PBMCs. The clonotype originates from a man aged 50-59 years in good health and CMV-seronegative. The CDR3 DNA follows: TGTGCCAGTAGTAGCACTTTTGGACAGGGGGGATCCTATGGCTACACCTTC. As protein: CASSSTFGQGGSYGYTF.